This is a list of T cell receptor beta chains from one sample in a study of blood T cells in healthy people across ages. TCRdb redid the calling of the 5' RACE reads with MiXCR, one entry per CDR3 protein. The data hold roughly 800,000 distinct CDR3 sequences, with roughly 64% observed a single time. Source material: blood. These receptors were obtained from a man aged 25-45 years in good health. Each CDR3 is given with its conserved first and last residue. A D gene is named only where the DNA matches it firmly. Size is omitted from some rows. Given values are once, few, many or a class for expanded clones.

D gene	J gene	V gene	clone size	CDR3 length	CDR3 protein	CDR3 DNA
TRBD1	TRBJ2-5	TRBV6-2/TRBV6-3	.	15	CASSYADRGQETQYF	TGTGCCAGCAGTTACGCCGACAGGGGACAAGAGACCCAGTACTTC
.	TRBJ1-1	TRBV25-1	.	13	CASSEYGFAEAFF	TGTGCCAGCAGTGAGTACGGTTTTGCTGAAGCTTTCTTT
.	TRBJ1-2	TRBV28	.	14	CASSLVGGFYGYTF	TGTGCCAGCAGTCTAGTCGGGGGCTTCTATGGCTACACCTTC
.	TRBJ2-7	TRBV13	.	14	CTSSLERNSYEQYF	TGTACCAGCAGCTTAGAACGAAACTCCTACGAGCAGTACTTC
.	TRBJ1-2	TRBV7-3	few	14	CASSLNVGGYGYTF	TGTGCCAGCAGCTTAAACGTCGGTGGCTATGGCTACACCTTC
.	TRBJ2-7	TRBV13	few	12	CASSSGLHEQYF	TGTGCCAGCAGCTCCGGGTTGCACGAGCAGTACTTC
.	TRBJ1-1	TRBV7-9	.	14	CASSLGGSPRGTFF	TGTGCCAGCAGCTTAGGGGGTTCTCCGAGGGGGACTTTCTTT
TRBD2	TRBJ2-7	TRBV7-2	.	15	CASSPLAGVSDEQYF	TGTGCCAGCAGCCCGTTAGCGGGAGTGAGCGACGAGCAGTACTTC
.	TRBJ1-5	TRBV30	.	16	CAWSVRGGGRNQPQHF	TGTGCCTGGAGTGTACGAGGTGGGGGTAGAAATCAGCCCCAGCATTTT
.	TRBJ1-2	TRBV7-3	.	15	CASLSGGSIGYGYTF	TGTGCCAGCCTAAGCGGGGGGTCTATAGGATATGGCTACACCTTC
.	TRBJ2-7	TRBV9	.	14	CASSLETHMGEQYF	TGTGCCAGCAGCTTGGAGACTCACATGGGAGAGCAGTACTTC
.	TRBJ2-5	TRBV12-3/TRBV12-4	once	15	CASRGPGRNSYVQYF	TGTGCCAGCCGAGGTCCGGGCCGCAACTCCTACGTGCAGTACTTC
.	TRBJ2-6	TRBV29-1	.	13	CSCRVTGANVLTF	TGCAGCTGCAGGGTTACTGGGGCCAACGTCCTGACTTTC
.	TRBJ2-4	TRBV20-1	.	16	CSARSTFYLAKNIQYF	TGCAGTGCTAGAAGCACCTTCTATTTAGCCAAAAACATTCAGTACTTC
.	TRBJ2-3	TRBV12-3/TRBV12-4	few	13	CASRKNGRDTQYF	TGTGCCAGCAGAAAAAATGGGCGGGATACGCAGTATTTT
.	TRBJ2-7	TRBV5-6	.	14	CASSNLPSTYEQYF	TGTGCCAGCAGCAACCTCCCAAGTACGTACGAACAGTACTTC
.	TRBJ2-7	TRBV29-1	.	12	CSVEDMYNEQYF	TGCAGCGTCGAAGACATGTACAATGAGCAGTACTTC
.	TRBJ2-1	TRBV20-1	few	13	CSAENHRDNEQFF	TGCAGTGCCGAAAATCACAGAGACAATGAGCAGTTCTTC
TRBD1	TRBJ1-2	TRBV20-1	.	15	CSARAPRDRGHGYTF	TGCAGTGCTAGAGCCCCAAGGGACAGGGGGCATGGCTACACCTTC
.	TRBJ2-3	TRBV28	once	15	CASSLGQRSPDTQYF	TGTGCCAGCAGTTTAGGCCAACGTAGCCCAGATACGCAGTATTTT
TRBD2	TRBJ2-7	TRBV7-6	.	20	CASSLAPGLAGEVRSTEQYF	TGTGCCAGCAGCTTAGCGCCCGGACTAGCGGGAGAGGTTCGATCCACCGAGCAGTACTTC
TRBD1	TRBJ1-2	TRBV6-6	.	14	CASKVQGRDYGYTF	TGTGCCAGCAAGGTACAGGGGAGAGACTATGGCTACACCTTC
.	TRBJ2-1	TRBV6-1	.	15	CVSSGATGSYNEQFF	TGTGTCAGCAGTGGAGCGACCGGCTCCTACAATGAGCAGTTCTTC
TRBD1	TRBJ1-2	TRBV20-1	.	15	CSASPDRGRVYGYTF	TGCAGTGCTAGCCCGGACAGGGGGCGCGTCTATGGCTACACCTTC
.	TRBJ1-2	TRBV20-1	few	12	CSAARDLYGYTF	TGCAGTGCCGCCCGGGACCTCTATGGCTACACCTTC
.	TRBJ2-1	TRBV21-1	.	13	CASSGRMYNEQFF	TGTGCCAGCAGCGGCCGGATGTACAATGAGCAGTTCTTC
.	TRBJ2-2	TRBV24-1	.	14	CATSPTRSTGELFF	TGTGCCACCAGCCCGACTAGGTCCACCGGGGAGCTGTTTTTT
.	TRBJ2-1	TRBV20-1	few	15	CSAISAEASYNEQFF	TGCAGTGCTATATCAGCGGAGGCCTCCTACAATGAGCAGTTCTTC
TRBD1	TRBJ2-7	TRBV12-5	.	15	CASGLPGTGIGEQYF	TGTGCTAGTGGTTTGCCCGGGACAGGGATAGGAGAGCAGTACTTC
TRBD1	TRBJ2-7	TRBV7-2	few	15	CASSGDRALVGEQYF	TGTGCCAGCAGCGGGGACAGGGCGCTTGTCGGCGAGCAGTACTTC
TRBD1	TRBJ2-1	TRBV6-2/TRBV6-3	.	16	CASSLAIRGSYNEQFF	TGTGCCAGCAGCCTCGCAATCAGGGGGTCCTACAATGAGCAGTTCTTC
.	TRBJ1-1	TRBV5-1	.	14	CASSRGGSNTEAFF	TGCGCCAGCAGCCGCGGAGGCAGCAACACTGAAGCTTTCTTT
TRBD2	TRBJ2-5	TRBV7-2	.	18	CASSADGLAKIRGGTQYF	TGTGCCAGCAGCGCAGACGGACTAGCGAAGATCCGAGGAGGGACCCAGTACTTC
TRBD1	TRBJ2-1	TRBV6-2/TRBV6-3	.	16	CASSSNVGQGLDEQFF	TGTGCCAGCAGTTCTAACGTGGGACAGGGGCTCGATGAGCAGTTCTTC
TRBD1	TRBJ2-5	TRBV5-5	once	14	CASSFDRGVETQYF	TGTGCCAGCAGCTTCGACAGGGGCGTTGAGACCCAGTACTTC
TRBD2	TRBJ2-1	TRBV5-1	.	15	CASSLVAGEGNEQFF	TGCGCCAGCAGCTTGGTAGCGGGAGAAGGTAATGAGCAGTTCTTC
TRBD2	TRBJ2-5	TRBV7-2	few	14	CASSLQAGLETQYF	TGTGCCAGCAGCTTACAAGCGGGATTAGAGACCCAGTACTTC
.	TRBJ1-2	TRBV20-1	few	13	CSARQGGNYGYTF	TGCAGTGCTAGACAGGGTGGGAACTATGGCTACACCTTC